In its sample, the clone carrying this T cell receptor (beta chain) was seen once. The sample originates from a study of blood T cells in healthy people across ages. Alongside a J-beta primer mix, a sample-barcoded 5' primer served in a second PCR lasting about 7 to 12 cycles. TCRdb passed the 5' RACE reads through MiXCR, listing each CDR3 protein once. The sample includes hundreds of thousands of distinct CDR3 sequences, about 53% of them seen just once. The CDR3 loop spans 12 amino acids. Germline V gene lookup returns CDR1 SNHLY and CDR2 FYNNEI. The germline V and J ends were trimmed by 10 bases and 4 bases, with 10 bases remaining between them.

This sequence was found in a man aged 55 to 69 in good health. Specimen: blood. The chain has TRBV2 and TRBJ1-4; D remains ambiguous. As DNA, the CDR3 is TGTGCCACCAGACCGATTAATGAAAAACTGTTTTTT. Protein product: CATRPINEKLFF.